This TCR beta chain was sequenced in a study of T cells after yellow fever vaccination. This clonotype was picked up a small number of times. The antigen is undetermined. TCRdb analysed the 5' RACE reads with MiXCR anew, one entry per CDR3 protein. The sample lists 450,000 to 550,000 distinct CDR3 sequences, 20% to 25% occurring once. General study points: Boosting was followed by the reappearance of most primary-vaccination clones (about 96% CD4, about 88% CD8).

V was trimmed by 1 base and J by 5 bases, leaving 18 bases between them. This CDR3 contains 16 residues. The germline V gene encodes CDR1 SGDLS and CDR2 YYNGEE. This sequence joins TRBV9 and TRBJ1-1; possible D gene TRBD1, 5 bases. The clonotype originates from a man younger than 30 who received the YFV17D yellow fever vaccine. The sequenced sample was PBMCs, obtained around 3 weeks after the first yellow fever vaccination. Here the CDR3 reads CASSVMGGDIHTEAFF. The CDR3 DNA reads TGTGCCAGCAGCGTAATGGGAGGGGATATCCATACTGAAGCTTTCTTT.